This T cell receptor beta chain is from a study of regulatory T cells in long-lasting Graves disease. Researchers made TCR beta libraries by using iRepertoire HTBI primers and running Arm-PCR on CDR3 regions. MiXCR, applied by TCRdb to the multiplex PCR reads, yields one record per CDR3 protein. The sample holds roughly 500,000 distinct CDR3 sequences; 20% to 25% are singletons and the top ten take 6.5% to 9%. The germline gives CDR1 MDHEN, CDR2 SYDVKM. This CDR3 comprises 15 residues. V shed 5 bases and J shed 5 bases, with 18 bases lying between them. Points from the study as a whole: Patients with persistent disease showed a bias toward TRBV28, TRBJ1-2 and TRBJ2-5.

This clonotype was seen at least ten times. The antigen is undetermined. Stated time point: persistent/refractory GD, antithyroid drugs over 5 years with positive TRAb. The TCR library used RNA extracted from PBMCs. Peripheral blood, roughly 8.8 milliliters of it, was drawn into EDTA tubes. The V gene is TRBV28, the J gene TRBJ2-5; D possibly corresponds to TRBD2 (7 bases). The receptor's source is a female donor with Graves disease. The sample consisted of peripheral blood mononuclear cells (PBMCs), taken when the disease was refractory, from a patient treated with antithyroid drugs. CDR3 DNA sequence: TGTGCCAGCAGTGGGGGGGACAAGGCACAGGAGACCCAGTACTTC. The encoded protein is CASSGGDKAQETQYF.